This T cell receptor beta chain was recovered during a study of regulatory T cells in long-lasting Graves disease. In building TCR beta libraries, iRepertoire HTBI primers were used together with Arm-PCR of CDR3 regions. Each CDR3 protein gets one entry after TCRdb re-called the multiplex PCR reads with MiXCR. The profile covers 400,000 to 450,000 distinct CDR3 sequences, with 16% appearing a single time and about 10% taken by the ten largest. Time point indicated: newly diagnosed GD, antithyroid drugs for less than 3 months. Extracted RNA from PBMCs served as the source of the TCR library. CDR3 length: 12 residues. The germline V gene encodes CDR1 DFQATT and CDR2 SNEGSKA (reference sequence). The same specimen was also included in a second study, on T cells in Graves' hyperthyroidism and ophthalmopathy.

The chain is built from TRBV20-1 and TRBJ1-1; no clear D. The clonotype originates from a woman aged 30 to 39 with Graves disease. Sequenced material: peripheral blood mononuclear cells (PBMCs), taken at new diagnosis, from a patient treated with antithyroid drugs. CDR3 DNA: TGCTCAGTGCCGCACCAGAACACTGAAGCTTTCTTT. Residues: CSVPHQNTEAFF.